Listed below are T cell receptor beta chains from one sample, sequenced in a study of T cell changes during pregnancy in multiple sclerosis. The repertoire was sequenced with immunoSEQ multiplex PCR; TCRdb's copy has only in-frame clones and lacks some. The sample gives 50,000 or so clones, 80% to 90% of which show up once; 8% to 9.5% is in the top ten. The sequenced sample was CD8+ T cells from peripheral blood mononuclear cells, obtained in the second trimester of pregnancy. These receptors were taken from a female donor with multiple sclerosis, enrolled in a pregnancy study. Each CDR3 is given without its conserved first and last residue. D genes are given only for firm matches.

J gene,D gene,V gene,CDR3 protein
TRBJ2-3,-,TRBV2,ASTRAPDTQY
TRBJ1-5,-,TRBV2,ASSGFQANQPQH
TRBJ1-1,-,TRBV4-1,ASSPPEATEAF
TRBJ2-7,-,TRBV7-9,ASSTYSGPEQY
TRBJ2-3,TRBD1,TRBV28,ASSPYRGPTQY
TRBJ2-5,TRBD2,TRBV5-1,ASSTSGGLQETQY
TRBJ1-6,-,TRBV5-4,ASSRSRQGNSPLH
TRBJ2-1,TRBD2,TRBV2,AGERGAFNEQF
TRBJ2-3,TRBD2,TRBV6-4,ASSETSGDSTDTQY
TRBJ2-3,-,TRBV5-1,ASSVRGSSDTQY
TRBJ2-3,TRBD2,TRBV5-1,ASSSWDYATDTQY
TRBJ2-5,-,TRBV7-9,ASGGTQETQY
TRBJ2-3,TRBD1,TRBV25-1,ASENPGGRADTQY
TRBJ2-3,-,TRBV7-8,ASSLIFGQGADTQY
TRBJ1-6,-,TRBV6-5,ASSYGGSGSPLH
TRBJ1-4,TRBD1,TRBV6-1,ASSFHRQGDEKLF
TRBJ2-1,TRBD2,TRBV5-6,ASSPGTSIYEQF
TRBJ2-7,TRBD1,TRBV5-5,ASSFGTGVYEQY
TRBJ2-1,-,TRBV5-1,ASSFDSPPNNEQF
TRBJ2-2,TRBD2,TRBV25-1,ASSGLAGWNTGELF
TRBJ2-7,TRBD2,TRBV11-2,ASSSTSADPYEQY
TRBJ1-3,-,TRBV9,ASSSLGQTNSGNTIY
TRBJ2-7,TRBD2,TRBV6-5,ASSYSTGAGEQY
TRBJ1-5,-,TRBV23-1,ASSLSRKGRSNQPQH
TRBJ2-1,TRBD1,TRBV19,ASQQSTGYYNEQF
TRBJ2-2,TRBD2,TRBV7-9,ASSWLAGALNTGELF